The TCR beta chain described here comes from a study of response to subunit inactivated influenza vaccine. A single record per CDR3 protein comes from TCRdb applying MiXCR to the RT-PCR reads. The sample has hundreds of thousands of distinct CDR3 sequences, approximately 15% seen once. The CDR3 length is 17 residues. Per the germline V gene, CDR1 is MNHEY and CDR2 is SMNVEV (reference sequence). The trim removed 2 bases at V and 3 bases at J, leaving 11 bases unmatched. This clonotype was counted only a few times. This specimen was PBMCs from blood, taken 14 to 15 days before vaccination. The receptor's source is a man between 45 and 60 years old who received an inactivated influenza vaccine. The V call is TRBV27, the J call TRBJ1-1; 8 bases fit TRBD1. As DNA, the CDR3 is TGTGCCAGCAGTTTAGGGACAGGCGAAAAGTTGGACACTGAAGCTTTCTTT. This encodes CASSLGTGEKLDTEAFF.